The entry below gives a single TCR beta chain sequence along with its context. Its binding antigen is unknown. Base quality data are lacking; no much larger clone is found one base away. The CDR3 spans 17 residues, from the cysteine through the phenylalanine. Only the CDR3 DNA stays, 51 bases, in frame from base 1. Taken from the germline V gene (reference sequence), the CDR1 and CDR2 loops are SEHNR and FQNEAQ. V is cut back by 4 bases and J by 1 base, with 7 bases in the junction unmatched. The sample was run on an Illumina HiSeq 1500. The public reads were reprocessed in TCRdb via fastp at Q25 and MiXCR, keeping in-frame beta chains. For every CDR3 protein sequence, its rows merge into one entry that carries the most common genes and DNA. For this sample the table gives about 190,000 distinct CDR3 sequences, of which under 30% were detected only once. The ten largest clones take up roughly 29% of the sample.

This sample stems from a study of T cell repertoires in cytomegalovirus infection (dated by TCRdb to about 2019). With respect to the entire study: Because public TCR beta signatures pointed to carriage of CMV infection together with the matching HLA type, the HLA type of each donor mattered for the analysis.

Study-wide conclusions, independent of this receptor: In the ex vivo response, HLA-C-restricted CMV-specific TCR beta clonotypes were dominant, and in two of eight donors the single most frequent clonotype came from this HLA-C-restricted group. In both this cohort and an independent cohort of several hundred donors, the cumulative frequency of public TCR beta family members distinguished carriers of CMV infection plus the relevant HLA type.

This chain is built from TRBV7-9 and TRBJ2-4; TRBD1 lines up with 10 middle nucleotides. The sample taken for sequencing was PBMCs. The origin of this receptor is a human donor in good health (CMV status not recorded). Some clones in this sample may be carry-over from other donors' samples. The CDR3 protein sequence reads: CASSSDRGFEAKNIQYF. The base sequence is TGTGCCAGCAGCTCGGACAGGGGGTTCGAGGCCAAAAACATTCAGTACTTC.